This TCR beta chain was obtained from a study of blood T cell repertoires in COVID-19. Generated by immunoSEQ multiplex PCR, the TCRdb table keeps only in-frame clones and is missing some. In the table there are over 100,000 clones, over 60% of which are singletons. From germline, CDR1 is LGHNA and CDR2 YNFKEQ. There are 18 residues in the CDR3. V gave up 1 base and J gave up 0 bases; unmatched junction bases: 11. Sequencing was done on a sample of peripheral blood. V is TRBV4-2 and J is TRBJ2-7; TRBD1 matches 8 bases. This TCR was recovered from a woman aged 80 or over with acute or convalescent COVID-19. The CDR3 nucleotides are TGTGCCAGCAGCCAAGCTACGGGGACAGGTGGGAGCTCCTACGAGCAGTACTTC. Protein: CASSQATGTGGSSYEQYF.